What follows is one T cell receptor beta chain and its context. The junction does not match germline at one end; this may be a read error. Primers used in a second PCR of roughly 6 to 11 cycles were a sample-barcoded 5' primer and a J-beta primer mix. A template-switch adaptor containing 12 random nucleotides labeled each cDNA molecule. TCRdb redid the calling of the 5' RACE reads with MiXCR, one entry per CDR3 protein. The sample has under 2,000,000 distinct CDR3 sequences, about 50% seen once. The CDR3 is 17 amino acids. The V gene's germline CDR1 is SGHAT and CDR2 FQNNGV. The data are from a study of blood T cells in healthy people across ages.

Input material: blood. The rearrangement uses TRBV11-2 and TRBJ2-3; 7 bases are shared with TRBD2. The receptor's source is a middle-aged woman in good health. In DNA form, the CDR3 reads TGTGCCAGCAGCTCCCCAGGGAGGGGTAAAGGCACAGATACGCGGTATTTT. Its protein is CASSSPGRGKGTDTRYF.